The 22 T cell receptor beta chains given below trace back to one sample, sequenced in a study of blood T cells in healthy people across ages. The second PCR ran about 6 to 12 cycles with a sample-barcoded 5' primer and J-beta primers. TCRdb recomputed calls from the 5' RACE reads with MiXCR, one row per CDR3 protein. This sample has fewer than 800,000 distinct CDR3 sequences, with around 32% found just once. The sequenced material came from blood. The receptors were sampled from an elderly woman in good health.

In its sample, this clonotype was seen a few times. The chain carries TRBV19 and TRBJ2-1, with D possibly TRBD1 on 5 matching bases. V was cut by 7 bases and J by 0 bases, with 10 bases left in between. In germline, CDR1 is LNHDA, CDR2 SQIVND (reference sequence). The CDR3 loop spans 14 amino acids. CDR3 in DNA: TGTGCCAGTAAAGGGGATAGCTCCTACAATGAGCAGTTCTTC. Translation: CASKGDSSYNEQFF.

There are many counts of this clonotype. The chain recombines TRBV12-3 or TRBV12-4 with TRBJ1-4, with D perhaps matching TRBD1 (5 bases). V was cut by 5 bases and J by 5 bases, with 18 bases left in between. This CDR3 is 16 amino acids long. Here the CDR3 reads CASSHSRDGKNEKLFF. In DNA form, the CDR3 reads TGTGCCAGCAGTCACTCTAGGGACGGTAAAAATGAAAAACTGTTTTTT.

This clonotype has only a few counts. With a much larger clone just one base away, this may be a read error. This chain uses TRBV29-1 with TRBJ2-5; D is uncertain. V lost 3 bases and J 11 bases, leaving 16 bases between the germline ends. This CDR3 region has 12 residues. Per the germline V gene, CDR1 is SQVTM and CDR2 is ANQGSEA. CDR3 in amino acids: CSVDRQINEQYF. The CDR3 nucleotides read TGCAGCGTTGATCGGCAGATCAATGAGCAGTACTTC.

This clonotype was seen more than once but under ten times. J is TRBJ1-5 and V is TRBV20-1; D might be TRBD1 (5 bases). The germline CDR1 and CDR2 sequences are DFQATT and SNEGSKA (reference sequence). V lost 6 bases and J 2 bases, leaving 17 bases between the germline ends. The CDR3 is made up of 15 amino acids. CDR3 nucleotide sequence: TGCAGTGCCATCAACTCCGGGGGTGGCAATCAGCCCCAGCATTTT. It codes for CSAINSGGGNQPQHF.

This chain uses TRBV28 with TRBJ1-4, with D maybe TRBD1 (6 bases). Trimming cost V 6 bases and J 3 bases, with 11 bases left between them. The CDR3 consists of 14 residues. Germline CDR1 and CDR2: MDHEN and SYDVKM. As DNA, the CDR3 is TGTGCCAGCAGCCGGACAGAGCCTAATGAAAAACTGTTTTTT. Translated: CASSRTEPNEKLFF.

Of note for this clonotype: One end of the junction does not line up with germline, which may come from a read error. The chain combines TRBV7-2 with TRBJ2-7; D uncertain. Germline lookup yields CDR1 SGHTA and CDR2 FQGNSA. The CDR3 length is 14 residues. Here the CDR3 DNA reads TGTGTCAGCAGCCTATTCATAATGTACGACGAGCAGTACTTC. Protein product: CVSSLFIMYDEQYF.

This clonotype was seen more than once but under ten times. The rearrangement joins TRBV9 to TRBJ1-1; TRBD1 is a possible D gene (5 bases). V was cut by 3 bases and J by 0 bases, with 18 bases left in between. CDR1 SGDLS and CDR2 YYNGEE come from the germline V gene. This CDR3 contains 17 residues. This CDR3 is CASSASGTGGMNTEAFF. For the CDR3, the DNA is TGTGCCAGCAGCGCCAGCGGGACGGGGGGGATGAACACTGAAGCTTTCTTT.

The chain links TRBV20-1 to TRBJ2-3; 8 bases map to TRBD1. Germline V gene sequence: CDR1 DFQATT, CDR2 SNEGSKA (reference sequence). V lost 5 bases and J lost 3; bases outside the gene matches: 7. CDR3 length: 14 amino acids. The CDR3 DNA follows: TGCAGTGCTGATGGACAGGGCCATACAGATACGCAGTATTTT. Translated: CSADGQGHTDTQYF.

Concerning this clonotype itself: One end of the junction fails to match germline, which may point to a read error. The V and J genes are TRBV7-2 and TRBJ1-6, with D possibly matching TRBD1 (6 bases). The CDR3 contains 14 residues. CDR1 SGHTA and CDR2 FQGNSA come from the germline V gene. For the CDR3, the DNA is TGTGCCAGCGGCTTAGGGGGGAGAAATTCACCCCTCCACTTT. It translates to CASGLGGRNSPLHF.

This clonotype was found many times. The V and J genes are TRBV3-1 and TRBJ2-5, with a possible D match to TRBD2 (6 bases). Germline V lookup: CDR1 LGHDT, CDR2 YNNKEL (reference sequence). Trimming removed 0 bases from V and 5 bases from J, with 16 bases in between. This CDR3 has 16 amino acids. The DNA for the CDR3 is TGTGCCAGCAGCCAAGACCTTTCCGGGGCGGGGGAGACCCAGTACTTC. This codes for CASSQDLSGAGETQYF.

The rearrangement joins TRBV5-5 to TRBJ1-5; 11 nucleotides align to TRBD1. J gave up 2 bases and V 0 bases, and 7 bases lay outside the gene matches. CDR3 size: 18 residues. The V gene's germline CDR1 is SGHKS and CDR2 YYEKEE (reference sequence). Here the CDR3 reads CASSLGSPGQGGNQPQHF. For the CDR3, the DNA is TGTGCCAGCAGCTTGGGCTCCCCGGGACAGGGGGGCAATCAGCCCCAGCATTTT.

In this sample, this clonotype turned up many times. The chain combines TRBV11-2 with TRBJ2-7; perhaps TRBD2 as D (6 bases). CDR1 SGHAT and CDR2 FQNNGV come from the germline V gene. V was shortened by 5 bases and J by 2 bases, with 13 bases between the two germline ends. The CDR3 totals 14 residues. CDR3 sequence: CASSEGLNPYEQYF. Written as DNA, the CDR3 is TGTGCCAGCAGCGAGGGACTGAACCCCTACGAGCAGTACTTC.

This clonotype was seen a few times. V usage is TRBV18 and J usage is TRBJ2-5; no clear D gene. Germline CDR1 KGHSH, CDR2 LQKENI. Deletions cut 4 bases from V and 5 bases from J, with 17 bases between. The CDR3 loop spans 15 amino acids. DNA for the CDR3: TGTGCCAGCTCACAATCCGCGCCTCCCAGGGAGACCCAGTACTTC. Translated, it gives CASSQSAPPRETQYF.

V is TRBV25-1 and J is TRBJ2-7, with D perhaps being TRBD1 or TRBD2 (6 bases each). Trimming pared 8 bases from V and 6 bases from J, leaving 14 bases between. CDR3 length: 12 residues. Looked up from germline, CDR1 is MGHDK and CDR2 is SYGVNS. CDR3 sequence reads: CASAGGPAEQYF. CDR3 nucleotide sequence: TGTGCCAGCGCCGGGGGCCCAGCCGAGCAGTACTTC.

The chain joins TRBV15 to TRBJ1-4, with a weak D call TRBD1 (6 bases). The V end lost 5 bases, the J end lost 0 bases, and 7 bases lay between the germline ends. The CDR3 loop spans 14 amino acids. Germline CDR1 is LNHNV and CDR2 is YYDKDF (reference sequence). The DNA for the CDR3 is TGTGCCACCAGCTCAGGGGCAACTAATGAAAAACTGTTTTTT. Amino acid sequence: CATSSGATNEKLFF. Looking up the rest from reference TRBV15 and TRBJ1-4 gives the full variable domain: DAMVIQNPRYQVTQFGKPVTLSCSQTLNHNVMYWYQQKSSQAPKLLFHYYDKDFNNEADTPDNFQSRRPNTSFCFLDIRSPGLGDTAMYLCATSSGATNEKLFFGSGTQLSVL.

Turning to this clonotype: Just one base apart from a much larger clone, this may be a read error. V and J are TRBV4-1 and TRBJ2-1; 8 bases match TRBD1. The assigned J gene may be wrong: the sequence end matches TRBJ2-7 better. The CDR3 sequence is 17 residues long. The germline CDR1 and CDR2 sequences are MGHRA and YSYEKL. This chain's CDR3 is CASSPESGTGFYNEQYF. CDR3 nucleotides: TGCGCCAGCAGCCCCGAGTCCGGGACAGGATTTTACAATGAGCAGTACTTC.

V and J are TRBV5-1 and TRBJ2-1, with D perhaps matching TRBD2 (6 bases). CDR3 length equals 15 residues. The V end was cut by 4 bases, the J end by 5 bases, with 16 bases between. Germline V CDR1 and CDR2: SGHRS, YFSETQ. The CDR3 DNA follows: TGCGCCAGCAGCGCTCGGGACGGGGGTCACAATGAGCAGTTCTTC. This encodes CASSARDGGHNEQFF. Looking up the rest from reference TRBV5-1 and TRBJ2-1 gives the full variable domain: KAGVTQTPRYLIKTRGQQVTLSCSPISGHRSVSWYQQTPGQGLQFLFEYFSETQRNKGNFPGRFSGRQFSNSRSEMNVSTLELGDSALYLCASSARDGGHNEQFFGPGTRLTVL.

This clonotype has ten or more counts. The J gene is TRBJ2-7, the V gene TRBV5-1, with unresolved D. The V gene's germline CDR1 is SGHRS and CDR2 YFSETQ. V was clipped by 6 bases and J by 2 bases, with 15 bases between them. The CDR3 runs 14 residues. The chain's CDR3 is CASTPTTVTYEQYF. Here the CDR3 DNA reads TGCGCCAGCACCCCGACAACGGTAACCTACGAGCAGTACTTC.

V and J are TRBV5-1 and TRBJ1-2; D remains ambiguous. The V end lost 3 bases, the J end lost 4 bases, and 10 bases lay between the germline ends. Germline CDR1 reads SGHRS; CDR2 reads YFSETQ. The CDR3 contains 13 residues. CDR3: CASSSEAVYGYTF. For the CDR3, the DNA is TGCGCCAGCAGCTCGGAGGCAGTCTATGGCTACACCTTC. Combining the CDR3 with reference TRBV5-1 and TRBJ1-2 gives the whole variable domain KAGVTQTPRYLIKTRGQQVTLSCSPISGHRSVSWYQQTPGQGLQFLFEYFSETQRNKGNFPGRFSGRQFSNSRSEMNVSTLELGDSALYLCASSSEAVYGYTFGSGTRLTVV.

This clonotype was detected many times. A much larger clone is a single base away; this may be a read error. The chain is built from TRBV5-1 and TRBJ2-5; 8 positions match TRBD1. The V gene's germline CDR1 is SGHRS and CDR2 YFSETQ. Trimming took 3 bases from V and 5 from J; bases not matched to a gene: 6. This CDR3 is 14 amino acids long. Here the CDR3 reads CASSWAGGDETQYF. The CDR3 nucleotides are TGCGCCAGCAGCTGGGCAGGGGGCGACGAGACCCAGTACTTC.

This rearrangement joins TRBV7-2 to TRBJ2-3; no firm D call. V was cut by 2 bases and J by 2 bases, with 11 bases left in between. The CDR3 contains 15 residues. Germline CDR1 and CDR2: SGHTA and FQGNSA. The CDR3 reads CASSLRRLDTDTQYF. The CDR3, as DNA: TGTGCCAGCAGCTTAAGGCGCCTGGACACAGATACGCAGTATTTT.

This clonotype occurred a few times. The chain couples TRBV19 to TRBJ2-5; D call uncertain. This CDR3 has 12 amino acids. The V gene's germline CDR1 is LNHDA and CDR2 SQIVND (reference sequence). V was trimmed by 3 bases and J by 0 bases, leaving 2 bases between them. This CDR3 is CASSMDQETQYF. In nucleotides, the CDR3 is TGTGCCAGTAGTATGGACCAAGAGACCCAGTACTTC.